A selection of T cell receptor beta chains follows, all from one sample in a study of T cells after yellow fever vaccination. TCRdb processed the 5' RACE reads anew with MiXCR; each CDR3 protein has one entry. This sample has hundreds of thousands of distinct CDR3 sequences, with around 19% found just once. Sequences were derived from PBMCs, sampled before the yellow fever booster vaccination. The source of these receptors is a man between 18 and 35 years old who received the YFV17D yellow fever vaccine. The CDR3 runs from the conserved cysteine through the conserved F or W. Fields, in order: D gene, J gene, V gene, CDR3 length, clone size, CDR3 DNA, CDR3 protein. D genes are given only for firm matches. The size field is filled for only some rows; it gives once, few, many or a size class.

d_gene: NA
j_gene: TRBJ2-5
v_gene: TRBV7-9
len: 13
abundance: NA
CDR3nt: TGTGCCAGCATCACACCGGGGCTCCAGACCCAGTACTTC
CDR3aa: CASITPGLQTQYF

d_gene: TRBD2
j_gene: TRBJ2-3
v_gene: TRBV10-1
len: 18
abundance: few
CDR3nt: TGCGCCAGCAGTGAGTCCGGACTAGCGGGGCGAGAGACAGATACGCAGTATTTT
CDR3aa: CASSESGLAGRETDTQYF

d_gene: NA
j_gene: TRBJ1-1
v_gene: TRBV18
len: 14
abundance: few
CDR3nt: TGTGCCAGCTCACATTGGGAGGGAGGGACTGAAGCTTTCTTT
CDR3aa: CASSHWEGGTEAFF

d_gene: NA
j_gene: TRBJ2-1
v_gene: TRBV6-2/TRBV6-3
len: 14
abundance: NA
CDR3nt: TGTGCCAGCAGGCGAATCAATCTGGGAAATGAGCAGTTCTTC
CDR3aa: CASRRINLGNEQFF

d_gene: TRBD2
j_gene: TRBJ2-2
v_gene: TRBV4-3
len: 17
abundance: few
CDR3nt: TGCGCCAGCAGCCAGGTTAAAGCGGGGGGGAACACCGGGGAGCTGTTTTTT
CDR3aa: CASSQVKAGGNTGELFF

d_gene: TRBD2
j_gene: TRBJ2-7
v_gene: TRBV12-3/TRBV12-4
len: 12
abundance: many
CDR3nt: TGTGCCAGCAGCGGGACTACCTACGAGCAGTACTTC
CDR3aa: CASSGTTYEQYF

d_gene: NA
j_gene: TRBJ2-2
v_gene: TRBV7-9
len: 15
abundance: NA
CDR3nt: TGTGCCAGCAGCGAATGGAGGGGGCATTACGGGGAGCTGTTTTTT
CDR3aa: CASSEWRGHYGELFF

d_gene: NA
j_gene: TRBJ2-1
v_gene: TRBV20-1
len: 15
abundance: NA
CDR3nt: TGCAGTGCTAGTTCAATCGGCAGGTGGGGGAATGAGCAGTTCTTC
CDR3aa: CSASSIGRWGNEQFF

d_gene: NA
j_gene: TRBJ1-6
v_gene: TRBV4-3
len: 14
abundance: NA
CDR3nt: TGCGCCAGCAGCCTCGTCAGGTCAGGTCCACCCCTCCACTTT
CDR3aa: CASSLVRSGPPLHF

d_gene: TRBD1
j_gene: TRBJ1-1
v_gene: TRBV9
len: 14
abundance: NA
CDR3nt: TGTGCCAGCAGCGTAGCAGGGGGCGCGACTGAAGCTTTCTTT
CDR3aa: CASSVAGGATEAFF

d_gene: NA
j_gene: TRBJ2-3
v_gene: TRBV6-6
len: 17
abundance: few
CDR3nt: TGTGCCAGCAGTTACACCTTGCCAGGGGCGGTCTCAGATACGCAGTATTTT
CDR3aa: CASSYTLPGAVSDTQYF

d_gene: TRBD1
j_gene: TRBJ2-1
v_gene: TRBV6-1
len: 15
abundance: NA
CDR3nt: TGTGCCAGCAGTAGGGACAGCAGCTCCTACAATGAGCAGTTCTTC
CDR3aa: CASSRDSSSYNEQFF

d_gene: NA
j_gene: TRBJ2-7
v_gene: TRBV15
len: 15
abundance: NA
CDR3nt: TGTGCCACCAGCAGAGGGGTTGGTACCCTCCTCGAGCAGTACTTC
CDR3aa: CATSRGVGTLLEQYF

d_gene: TRBD1
j_gene: TRBJ1-1
v_gene: TRBV5-1
len: 13
abundance: few
CDR3nt: TGCGCCAGCAGCCCGGGACAGGGGGCAGGAGCTTTCTTT
CDR3aa: CASSPGQGAGAFF

d_gene: TRBD1
j_gene: TRBJ2-5
v_gene: TRBV7-2
len: 13
abundance: few
CDR3nt: TGTGCCAGCAGCTGGACAGGGCGGGAGACCCAGTACTTC
CDR3aa: CASSWTGRETQYF

d_gene: NA
j_gene: TRBJ2-7
v_gene: TRBV10-2
len: 13
abundance: NA
CDR3nt: TGCGCCAGCACCAGGACAGCCTCGGGGGAGCAGTACTTC
CDR3aa: CASTRTASGEQYF

d_gene: NA
j_gene: TRBJ1-5
v_gene: TRBV5-4
len: 15
abundance: once
CDR3nt: TGTGCCAGCAGCCTGCAGGGGACGGGGGATCAGCCCCAGCATTTT
CDR3aa: CASSLQGTGDQPQHF

d_gene: TRBD2
j_gene: TRBJ2-3
v_gene: TRBV2
len: 14
abundance: few
CDR3nt: TGTGCCAGCGACGGAGAGCGGGGGACAGATACGCAGTATTTT
CDR3aa: CASDGERGTDTQYF

d_gene: NA
j_gene: TRBJ1-2
v_gene: TRBV7-2
len: 15
abundance: few
CDR3nt: TGTGCCAGCAGCTTAGTCGGAGGTAAAGAGTATGGCTACACCTTC
CDR3aa: CASSLVGGKEYGYTF

d_gene: NA
j_gene: TRBJ2-1
v_gene: TRBV29-1
len: 13
abundance: NA
CDR3nt: TGCAGCGTTTCGGTAGCAGCTGACAATGAGCAGTTCTTC
CDR3aa: CSVSVAADNEQFF

d_gene: TRBD1
j_gene: TRBJ2-4
v_gene: TRBV9
len: 16
abundance: few
CDR3nt: TGTGCCAGCAGTGCTCTTACCGGGACAGGGGGGGACATTCAGTACTTC
CDR3aa: CASSALTGTGGDIQYF

d_gene: NA
j_gene: TRBJ2-7
v_gene: TRBV7-9
len: 11
abundance: NA
CDR3nt: TGTGCCAGCAGCGGAGGGAGGGAGCAGTACTTC
CDR3aa: CASSGGREQYF

d_gene: NA
j_gene: TRBJ2-3
v_gene: TRBV5-1
len: 14
abundance: many
CDR3nt: TGCGCCAGCAGCTTGGGGGCGGTCACAGATACGCAGTATTTT
CDR3aa: CASSLGAVTDTQYF

d_gene: NA
j_gene: TRBJ2-1
v_gene: TRBV7-3
len: 13
abundance: NA
CDR3nt: TGTGCCAGCAGCTCCCCGGGGCTAAATGAGCAGTTCTTC
CDR3aa: CASSSPGLNEQFF

d_gene: TRBD1
j_gene: TRBJ2-1
v_gene: TRBV9
len: 17
abundance: few
CDR3nt: TGTGCCAGCAGCCCTTTCTCCGGGACAGTGTCCTACAATGAGCAGTTCTTC
CDR3aa: CASSPFSGTVSYNEQFF

d_gene: NA
j_gene: TRBJ1-2
v_gene: TRBV12-3/TRBV12-4
len: 18
abundance: NA
CDR3nt: TGTGCCAGCAGTCCAGGGCGCCGGGGGCTAACCCAAACCACCGGCTACACCTTC
CDR3aa: CASSPGRRGLTQTTGYTF

d_gene: NA
j_gene: TRBJ1-2
v_gene: TRBV5-1
len: 13
abundance: NA
CDR3nt: TGCGCCAGCAGCTTGAAAGGATTCTATGGCTACACCTTC
CDR3aa: CASSLKGFYGYTF

d_gene: NA
j_gene: TRBJ1-1
v_gene: TRBV27
len: 14
abundance: NA
CDR3nt: TGTGCCAGCAGTTTAACATGGTCCGGCACTGAAGCTTTCTTT
CDR3aa: CASSLTWSGTEAFF

d_gene: NA
j_gene: TRBJ1-5
v_gene: TRBV19
len: 17
abundance: NA
CDR3nt: TGTGCCAGTAGTATCAGAAACGTCGGGGTGATCAATCAGCCCCAGCATTTT
CDR3aa: CASSIRNVGVINQPQHF

d_gene: TRBD1
j_gene: TRBJ1-1
v_gene: TRBV7-2
len: 15
abundance: few
CDR3nt: TGTGCCAGCAGCTCACCGGGACAGGAGAACACTGAAGCTTTCTTT
CDR3aa: CASSSPGQENTEAFF

d_gene: TRBD2
j_gene: TRBJ2-1
v_gene: TRBV29-1
len: 14
abundance: few
CDR3nt: TGCAGCGTTGAAGACGGCGGGGGGGCCTATGAGCAGTTCTTC
CDR3aa: CSVEDGGGAYEQFF

d_gene: NA
j_gene: TRBJ1-1
v_gene: TRBV7-2
len: 14
abundance: few
CDR3nt: TGTGCCAGCAGCGAAGGACTGAGGGTGGCTGAAGCTTTCTTT
CDR3aa: CASSEGLRVAEAFF

d_gene: NA
j_gene: TRBJ1-1
v_gene: TRBV5-1
len: 15
abundance: few
CDR3nt: TGCGCCAGCAGCTTATTGGGACACACAAACACTGAAGCTTTCTTT
CDR3aa: CASSLLGHTNTEAFF

d_gene: NA
j_gene: TRBJ2-3
v_gene: TRBV11-2
len: 15
abundance: NA
CDR3nt: TGTGCCAGCAGCTCCCCCTGGGGGGGCACAGATACGCAGTATTTT
CDR3aa: CASSSPWGGTDTQYF

d_gene: NA
j_gene: TRBJ1-1
v_gene: TRBV29-1
len: 12
abundance: few
CDR3nt: TGCAGCGCCGGGGGGGAGACCACTGAAGCTTTCTTT
CDR3aa: CSAGGETTEAFF

d_gene: TRBD2
j_gene: TRBJ2-1
v_gene: TRBV7-3
len: 19
abundance: NA
CDR3nt: TGTGCCAGCAGCTTAGACAGCCCGACTAGCGGGCCTCCCTACAATGAGCAGTTCTTC
CDR3aa: CASSLDSPTSGPPYNEQFF

d_gene: NA
j_gene: TRBJ1-5
v_gene: TRBV28
len: 13
abundance: NA
CDR3nt: TGTGCCAGCAGTTTTGCGATCAATCAGCCCCAGCATTTT
CDR3aa: CASSFAINQPQHF

d_gene: NA
j_gene: TRBJ2-1
v_gene: TRBV4-3
len: 17
abundance: NA
CDR3nt: TGCGCCAGCAGCCAAGATTGGCTGTTGAGCTCCTACAATGAGCAGTTCTTC
CDR3aa: CASSQDWLLSSYNEQFF

d_gene: NA
j_gene: TRBJ2-3
v_gene: TRBV4-2
len: 14
abundance: NA
CDR3nt: TGTGCCAGCAGCCAAGATAGGGGGAGGGAGGAGCAGTATTTT
CDR3aa: CASSQDRGREEQYF

d_gene: NA
j_gene: TRBJ2-4
v_gene: TRBV7-9
len: 15
abundance: few
CDR3nt: TGTGCCAGCAGCTTATGGGGACTAGCCAAAAACATTCAGTACTTC
CDR3aa: CASSLWGLAKNIQYF

d_gene: NA
j_gene: TRBJ1-4
v_gene: TRBV11-2
len: 12
abundance: NA
CDR3nt: TGTGCCAGCAGCCCGGAGGATGAAAAACTGTTTTTT
CDR3aa: CASSPEDEKLFF

d_gene: NA
j_gene: TRBJ1-1
v_gene: TRBV29-1
len: 10
abundance: few
CDR3nt: TGCAGCGTTTCGAGAACTGAAGCTTTCTTT
CDR3aa: CSVSRTEAFF

d_gene: NA
j_gene: TRBJ2-3
v_gene: TRBV6-5
len: 13
abundance: NA
CDR3nt: TGTGCCAGCAGTCAGGGGTTCACAGATACGCAGTATTTT
CDR3aa: CASSQGFTDTQYF

d_gene: NA
j_gene: TRBJ2-3
v_gene: TRBV29-1
len: 13
abundance: few
CDR3nt: TGCAGCGTTGGGCGGGGCCTCGGGTCGACGCAGTATTTT
CDR3aa: CSVGRGLGSTQYF

d_gene: NA
j_gene: TRBJ2-2
v_gene: TRBV6-6
len: 14
abundance: NA
CDR3nt: TGTGCCAGCGGACTAACAGGGTCGACCGGGGAGCTGTTTTTT
CDR3aa: CASGLTGSTGELFF

d_gene: NA
j_gene: TRBJ1-2
v_gene: TRBV20-1
len: 12
abundance: few
CDR3nt: TGCAGTGCTAGTCGACAGACCTATGGCTACACCTTC
CDR3aa: CSASRQTYGYTF

d_gene: NA
j_gene: TRBJ2-1
v_gene: TRBV7-9
len: 11
abundance: NA
CDR3nt: TGTGCCAGCAGCGTCGGTGATGAGCAGTTCTTC
CDR3aa: CASSVGDEQFF

d_gene: TRBD1
j_gene: TRBJ1-2
v_gene: TRBV5-4
len: 14
abundance: NA
CDR3nt: TGTGCCAGCAGCTCTACGGACAGGGGTTCCGGCTACACCTTC
CDR3aa: CASSSTDRGSGYTF

d_gene: NA
j_gene: TRBJ1-4
v_gene: TRBV7-2
len: 15
abundance: NA
CDR3nt: TGTGCCAGCAGCTTAGTGTCCGGGATAGGTGAAAAACTGTTTTTT
CDR3aa: CASSLVSGIGEKLFF

d_gene: NA
j_gene: TRBJ2-3
v_gene: TRBV7-9
len: 16
abundance: NA
CDR3nt: TGTGCCAGCAGTTCAGAAAGGACGCGTAGCACAGATACGCAGTATTTT
CDR3aa: CASSSERTRSTDTQYF

d_gene: TRBD2
j_gene: TRBJ2-5
v_gene: TRBV4-1
len: 16
abundance: few
CDR3nt: TGCGCCAGCAGCCTCACGGTAGCGGGGGGGCAAGAGACCCAGTACTTC
CDR3aa: CASSLTVAGGQETQYF

d_gene: NA
j_gene: TRBJ2-3
v_gene: TRBV10-2
len: 13
abundance: few
CDR3nt: TGCGCCAGCACTAAGGCGGACACAGATACGCAGTATTTT
CDR3aa: CASTKADTDTQYF

d_gene: NA
j_gene: TRBJ2-1
v_gene: TRBV12-3/TRBV12-4
len: 13
abundance: NA
CDR3nt: TGTGCCAGCAGTTTAGCGCTTGGGACGGAGCAGTTCTTC
CDR3aa: CASSLALGTEQFF

d_gene: NA
j_gene: TRBJ2-3
v_gene: TRBV6-5
len: 17
abundance: NA
CDR3nt: TGTGCCAGCAGTTACTCTTGGACCTCAAAACCCGGCGGGACGCAGTATTTT
CDR3aa: CASSYSWTSKPGGTQYF

d_gene: TRBD2
j_gene: TRBJ2-1
v_gene: TRBV12-3/TRBV12-4
len: 15
abundance: many
CDR3nt: TGTGCCAGCAGTCCGCGACTAGCGGGGGGGGATGAGCAGTTCTTC
CDR3aa: CASSPRLAGGDEQFF